What follows are 10 T cell receptor beta chains derived from one specimen sequenced in a study of T-cell memory formation after mild COVID-19. Using its own MiXCR run on the 5' RACE reads, TCRdb lists one record per CDR3 protein. The sample lists about 260,000 distinct CDR3 sequences; over 7% were seen once. The sequencing sample was made of PBMCs or a T cell subset sorted from them (not recorded which). These receptors came from a man aged 18 to 30 who had mild COVID-19 (a few samples of this study predate the infection). Cell type and time point are not known.

This clonotype was counted ten times or more. The chain recombines TRBV7-9 with TRBJ1-5, with D possibly TRBD1 on 6 matching bases. Looked up from germline, CDR1 is SEHNR and CDR2 is FQNEAQ (reference sequence). Trimming left V 2 bases short and J 5 bases short, with 10 bases between. This CDR3 is 14 amino acids long. The CDR3 protein is CASSLLGADQPQHF. In DNA form, the CDR3 reads TGTGCCAGCAGCTTATTGGGGGCTGATCAGCCCCAGCATTTT.

There are a few counts of this clonotype. V usage is TRBV20-1 and J usage is TRBJ2-7; D ambiguous. Germline lookup yields CDR1 DFQATT and CDR2 SNEGSKA (reference sequence). The CDR3 extends over 11 amino acids. Trimming left V 5 bases short and J 3 bases short, with 8 bases between. Here the CDR3 DNA reads TGCAGTGCTGCCAACGACTACGAGCAGTACGTC. Protein product: CSAANDYEQYV.

The chain employs TRBV4-2 and TRBJ1-2; D perhaps matches TRBD1 (5 bases). This CDR3 contains 15 residues. Trimming took 0 bases from V and 2 from J, leaving 10 bases between them. The germline V gene has CDR1 LGHNA and CDR2 YNFKEQ. The CDR3 here is CASSQEVTANYGYTF. In DNA form, the CDR3 reads TGTGCCAGCAGCCAAGAGGTGACAGCGAACTATGGCTACACCTTC.

The sample holds many counts of this clonotype. The chain employs TRBV27 and TRBJ2-7; 7 bases align to TRBD2. The J segment lost 6 bases and the V segment lost 4 bases, leaving 6 bases of the junction unmatched. CDR1 and CDR2 (germline): MNHEY, SMNVEV (reference sequence). The CDR3 has 13 amino acids. The CDR3 bases are TGTGCCAGCAGTTCCAGCGGGGAATTCGAGCAGTACTTC. Encoded protein: CASSSSGEFEQYF.

There are a few counts of this clonotype. J is TRBJ1-6 and V is TRBV6-5; D gene uncertain. Trimming removed 4 bases at V and 7 bases at J, with 11 bases between. The CDR3 length is 14 residues. Germline CDR1 and CDR2: MNHEY and SVGAGI. This CDR3 reads CASSFATANSPLHF. Here the CDR3 DNA reads TGTGCCAGCAGTTTCGCCACAGCAAATTCACCCCTCCACTTT.

This clonotype was recorded many times. V is TRBV5-1 and J is TRBJ2-2; TRBD1 might be the D (5 bases). The germline V gene has CDR1 SGHRS and CDR2 YFSETQ. This CDR3 has 14 amino acids. V lost 1 base to trimming and J lost 7 bases, with 11 bases between them. In DNA form, the CDR3 reads TGCGCCAGCAGCTTGAGGGAACAGGACGGGGAGCTGTTTTTT. Its translation is CASSLREQDGELFF.

This clonotype has only a few counts. The chain is built from TRBV28 and TRBJ2-5; 7 nucleotides agree with TRBD1. Germline V CDR1 and CDR2: MDHEN, SYDVKM. The J segment lost 3 bases and the V segment lost 3 bases, leaving 10 bases of the junction unmatched. The CDR3 length is 16 residues. The CDR3 DNA sequence: TGTGCCAGCAGTTTTAATCGGGACAGCCTCGAAGAGACCCAGTACTTC. Residues: CASSFNRDSLEETQYF.

This clonotype was observed a few times. This chain connects TRBV4-3 to TRBJ2-5; 7 bases map to TRBD1. The junction had 5 bases not matched to a gene; V was cut back by 0 bases and J by 1 base. CDR1 LGHNA and CDR2 YSLEER come from the germline V gene. CDR3 length: 16 residues. Here the CDR3 reads CASSQEMAGGQETQYF. The CDR3, as DNA: TGCGCCAGCAGCCAAGAAATGGCAGGGGGCCAAGAGACCCAGTACTTC.

This clonotype showed up just a few times. This chain connects TRBV2 to TRBJ2-5; the D gene could be TRBD1 or TRBD2 (5 bases each). CDR1 and CDR2 (germline): SNHLY, FYNNEI. This CDR3 is 14 amino acids long. V lost 3 bases and J 11 bases, leaving 19 bases between the germline ends. The CDR3 DNA is TGTGCCAGCAGTGATTTGGGACCCCCGTATCTTCAGTACTTC. Protein product: CASSDLGPPYLQYF.

This clonotype was detected a few times. This chain links TRBV20-1 with TRBJ2-2; D unclear. The CDR3 length is 13 residues. Germline V lookup: CDR1 DFQATT, CDR2 SNEGSKA (reference sequence). Trimming cost V 0 bases and J 5 bases, with 7 bases left between them. The CDR3 DNA follows: TGCAGTGCTAGAGACAGACGGACCGGGGAGCTGTTTTTT. Translation: CSARDRRTGELFF.